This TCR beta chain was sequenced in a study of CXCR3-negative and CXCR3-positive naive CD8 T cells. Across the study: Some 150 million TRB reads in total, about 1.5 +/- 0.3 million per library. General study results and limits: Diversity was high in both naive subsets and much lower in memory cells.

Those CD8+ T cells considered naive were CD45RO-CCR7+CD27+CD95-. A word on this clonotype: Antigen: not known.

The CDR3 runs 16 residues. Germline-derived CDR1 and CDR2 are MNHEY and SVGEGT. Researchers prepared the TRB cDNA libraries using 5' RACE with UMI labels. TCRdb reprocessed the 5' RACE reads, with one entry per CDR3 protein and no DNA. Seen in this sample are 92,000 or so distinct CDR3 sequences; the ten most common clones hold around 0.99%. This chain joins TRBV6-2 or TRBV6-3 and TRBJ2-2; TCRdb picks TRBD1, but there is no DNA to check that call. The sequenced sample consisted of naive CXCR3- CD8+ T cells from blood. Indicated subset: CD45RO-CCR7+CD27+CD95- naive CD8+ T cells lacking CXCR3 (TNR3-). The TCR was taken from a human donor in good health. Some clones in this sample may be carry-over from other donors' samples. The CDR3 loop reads CASSRLGQGSTGELFF.